A selection of T cell receptor beta chains follows, all from one sample in a study of Graves' ophthalmopathy and Graves' hyperthyroidism. MiXCR was run by TCRdb on the multiplex PCR reads, yielding one entry per CDR3 protein. This sample has about 420,000 distinct CDR3 sequences, with roughly 21% found just once. The sequenced sample consisted of peripheral blood. The receptor set was obtained from a woman between 18 and 29 years old with stable Graves' hyperthyroidism. Both conserved end residues are part of each CDR3. Each record gives: J gene, V gene, clone size, D gene, CDR3 DNA, CDR3 protein. A D gene is named only where the DNA matches it firmly. Clone size is stated in some rows and not others, as once, few, many or a class when expanded.

>TRBJ1-2|TRBV7-8|NA|TRBD1
TGTGCCAGCAGCCGCTGGGACAGAAACTATGGCTACACCTTC
CASSRWDRNYGYTF
>TRBJ2-7|TRBV6-2/TRBV6-3|NA|TRBD1
TGTGCCAGCAGTGTACCCGGGACAGGTCCCTACGAGCAGTACTTC
CASSVPGTGPYEQYF
>TRBJ1-5|TRBV7-3|many|NA
TGTGCCAGCAGCCCGGAAGTTGGGAGGCCCCAGCATTTT
CASSPEVGRPQHF
>TRBJ1-5|TRBV6-1|many|NA
TGTGCCAGCAGTGAAGATGGCCAGCTTTTTAATAATCAGCCCCAGCATTTT
CASSEDGQLFNNQPQHF
>TRBJ2-7|TRBV25-1|many|NA
TGTGCCAGCAGTGAACCCAGGACAGTAAACTCCTACGAGCAGTACTTC
CASSEPRTVNSYEQYF
>TRBJ2-6|TRBV9|many|TRBD1
TGTGCCAGCAGCGAGGGGGCAAAACGATACACTGGGGCCAACGTCCTGACTTTC
CASSEGAKRYTGANVLTF
>TRBJ2-7|TRBV3-1|many|NA
TGTGCCAGCAGCCCGCGACAGGAGCAGTACTTC
CASSPRQEQYF
>TRBJ1-1|TRBV30|NA|NA
TGTGCCTGGAGTGGTTGGCCGACGAACACTGAAGCTTTCTTT
CAWSGWPTNTEAFF
>TRBJ2-7|TRBV30|many|NA
TGTGCCTGGAGAAGGTGGCAGGACAGCTCCTACGAGCAGTACTTC
CAWRRWQDSSYEQYF
>TRBJ2-5|TRBV7-8|many|NA
TGTGCCAGCAGCTTAGCGCACGGGATTGCTGAGACCCAGTACTTC
CASSLAHGIAETQYF
>TRBJ2-2|TRBV5-7|many|TRBD1
TGTGCCAGCACCCTTAAGGCTGGACAGGGGAGGGACACCGGGGAGCTGTTTTTT
CASTLKAGQGRDTGELFF
>TRBJ2-5|TRBV12-3/TRBV12-4|many|TRBD2
TGTGCCAGCAGTTTAGAATACTCTAGCGGCTCAGAGACCCAGTACTTC
CASSLEYSSGSETQYF
>TRBJ2-6|TRBV6-1|many|NA
TGTACCAGCAGTGGGGTCTCTGGGGCCAACGTCCTGACTTTC
CTSSGVSGANVLTF
>TRBJ2-7|TRBV5-1|many|TRBD1
TGCGCCAGCAGCTCGGGACAGACAGCCTACGAGCAGTACTTC
CASSSGQTAYEQYF
>TRBJ2-7|TRBV6-1|NA|TRBD1
TGTGCCAGCAGCGGACAGGGGGTCTACGAGCAGTACTTC
CASSGQGVYEQYF
>TRBJ1-4|TRBV2|few|TRBD1
TGTGCCAGCGGGGACAGGGGAGCTAATGAAAAACTGTTTTTT
CASGDRGANEKLFF
>TRBJ2-5|TRBV5-6|many|NA
TGTGCCAGCAACCAATTACAGAGTGTGGAGACCCAGTACTTC
CASNQLQSVETQYF
>TRBJ2-2|TRBV7-3|many|TRBD2
TGTGCCAGCAGCCCCGGTGGCCTAGCGGTAAACACCGGGGAGCTGTTTTTT
CASSPGGLAVNTGELFF
>TRBJ2-2|TRBV6-2/TRBV6-3|once|TRBD2
TGTGCCAGCAGTTACATCGGGCGGGGGGCGACGCCCTGGGACACCGGGGAGCTGTTTTTT
CASSYIGRGATPWDTGELFF
>TRBJ2-7|TRBV20-1|many|NA
TGCAGTGCTATCCACAGCGAGCAGTACTTC
CSAIHSEQYF
>TRBJ2-5|TRBV7-8|NA|NA
TGTGCCAGCAGCATCGGGACACGCCAAGAGACCCAGTACTTC
CASSIGTRQETQYF
>TRBJ2-7|TRBV7-2|many|NA
TGTGCCAGCAGCTTACCTTCGCCCCACGAGCAGTACTTC
CASSLPSPHEQYF
>TRBJ1-3|TRBV5-5|many|NA
TGTGCCAGCAGCTTGGGGGAAGGAAACACCATATATTTT
CASSLGEGNTIYF
>TRBJ1-5|TRBV28|many|NA
TGTGCCAGCAGTTTATACCGAAGGGACCAGCCCCAGCATTTT
CASSLYRRDQPQHF
>TRBJ2-2|TRBV19|NA|NA
TGTGCCAGTAGTATAAGGGCGAACACCGGGGAGCTGTTTTTT
CASSIRANTGELFF
>TRBJ1-1|TRBV28|NA|NA
TGTGCCAGCAGTCCGGGAGGGGGAGGTAACACTGAAGCTTTCTTT
CASSPGGGGNTEAFF
>TRBJ2-7|TRBV3-1|many|NA
TGTGCCAGCAGCCGCAAGGACTACGAGCAGTACTTC
CASSRKDYEQYF
>TRBJ1-1|TRBV27|many|NA
TGTGCCAGCAGTTTATCCGGGGGACTGAACACTGAAGCTTTCTTT
CASSLSGGLNTEAFF
>TRBJ2-5|TRBV3-1|many|TRBD2
TGTGCCAGCAGGGGACTAGCTTCGCAGACCCAGTACTTC
CASRGLASQTQYF
>TRBJ2-2|TRBV6-5|NA|NA
TGTGCCAGCAGTTACTTGCGACGAACTACGAACACCGGGGAGCTGTTTTTT
CASSYLRRTTNTGELFF
>TRBJ1-1|TRBV20-1|many|TRBD1
TGCAGTGCTAGACTACTACAGGGGGCGCCCGGAGCTTTCTTT
CSARLLQGAPGAFF
>TRBJ2-7|TRBV24-1|many|NA
TGTGCCACCAGTGATGGGCTCTACTCGGAGTGGTTCTCATGGGAGCAGTACTTC
CATSDGLYSEWFSWEQYF
>TRBJ2-4|TRBV6-1|many|NA
TGTGCCAGCAGTGAAGCTCGGCGGGAAAACATTAAGTACTTC
CASSEARRENIKYF
>TRBJ1-4|TRBV12-3/TRBV12-4|NA|NA
TGTGCCAGCAGTTTAGTTCGGGGGCCAATTGAAAAACTGTTTTTT
CASSLVRGPIEKLFF
>TRBJ1-5|TRBV6-1|NA|NA
TGTTCCAGCAGAAGACAGGTGGCAGGCTATCAGCCCCAGCATTTT
CSSRRQVAGYQPQHF